A single sample gave rise to the 31 T cell receptor beta chains below, sequenced in a study of cytomegalovirus exposure and HLA in healthy donors (dated by TCRdb to 2017 to 2019). Library creation used the immunoSEQ multiplex PCR assay. Entries here come from immuneACCESS through TCRdb and include only in-frame sequences with V and J called. Some clones fail to appear in such tables; in the studies checked, an unresolved V gene covers under half of the shortfall, and the cause of the remainder is unknown. This sample gives 150,000 to 200,000 clones in total; 88% of them show up just once. The biggest ten clones account for roughly 3% of the sample. The sample consisted of PBMCs. The receptors here all came from a man aged 18 to 35 in good health and CMV-seronegative.

The chain has TRBV6-5 and TRBJ2-2, with TRBD1 matching 9 bases. Germline CDR1 is MNHEY and CDR2 is SVGAGI. V shed 6 bases and J 8 bases; nucleotides not matched to a gene: 10. CDR3 size: 15 residues. This CDR3 reads CASSPNTGGGGELFF. CDR3 in DNA: TGTGCCAGCAGCCCGAATACAGGGGGCGGGGGGGAGCTGTTTTTT.

In its sample, this clone was seen a few times. This chain connects TRBV7-8 to TRBJ1-5; no clear D gene. This CDR3 comprises 14 residues. The germline V gene has CDR1 SGHVS and CDR2 FQNEAQ. Trimming cost V 5 bases and J 2 bases, with 10 bases left between them. The CDR3 protein is CASSLVRGNQPQHF. The CDR3 DNA reads TGTGCCAGCAGCCTTGTACGGGGCAATCAGCCCCAGCATTTT. The full variable domain, completed using reference TRBV7-8 and TRBJ1-5, is GAGVSQSPRYKVAKRGQDVALRCDPISGHVSLFWYQQALGQGPEFLTYFQNEAQLDKSGLPSDRFFAERPEGSVSTLKIQRTQQEDSAVYLCASSLVRGNQPQHFGDGTRLSIL.

This chain connects TRBV7-9 to TRBJ2-2; D not resolved. Germline values: CDR1 SEHNR, CDR2 FQNEAQ (reference sequence). The V end was cut by 5 bases, the J end by 6 bases, with 7 bases between. The CDR3 has 12 residues. CDR3 sequence reads: CASSPRSGELFF. Written as DNA, the CDR3 is TGTGCCAGCAGCCCCCGTTCCGGGGAGCTGTTTTTT.

This clone appeared once. V gene TRBV5-1 combines with J gene TRBJ2-1; 9 bases are shared with TRBD2. J was trimmed by 8 bases and V by 5 bases; bases with no gene match: 8. The CDR3 totals 14 residues. Germline V lookup: CDR1 SGHRS, CDR2 YFSETQ. As DNA, the CDR3 is TGCGCCAGCAGTACTTTGCGGGGGGGCGATGAGCAGTTCTTC. Its translation is CASSTLRGGDEQFF.

Regarding this clone: A read error may account for a junction end that differs from germline. V and J are TRBV5-6 and TRBJ2-7; the D gene is possibly TRBD2 (6 bases). The germline V gene encodes CDR1 SGHDT and CDR2 YYEEEE. The CDR3 covers 12 residues. CDR3 sequence reads: CASSPTGSDWVF. As DNA, the CDR3 is TGTGCCAGCAGCCCAACCGGGAGCGATTGGGTCTTC.

V gene TRBV5-8 combines with J gene TRBJ2-7, with D perhaps TRBD2 (5 bases). Germline CDR1 reads SGHTS; CDR2 reads YDEGEE. The CDR3 runs 14 residues. V lost 0 bases and J 5 bases, leaving 12 bases between the germline ends. CDR3 loop: CASSLEVRGHEQYF. CDR3 bases: TGTGCCAGCAGCTTGGAGGTCCGAGGGCACGAGCAGTACTTC.

Only a few counts were recorded for this clone. The chain has TRBV4-1 and TRBJ2-1, with unresolved D. Germline V gene sequence: CDR1 MGHRA, CDR2 YSYEKL. The CDR3 is 16 amino acids. Trimming cost V 0 bases and J 0 bases, with 9 bases left between them. The chain's CDR3 is CASSQEQPGSYNEQFF. The DNA of the CDR3 is TGCGCCAGCAGCCAAGAACAGCCCGGCTCCTACAATGAGCAGTTCTTC.

V usage is TRBV27 and J usage is TRBJ2-3; 10 bases are a match to TRBD2. Germline lookup yields CDR1 MNHEY and CDR2 SMNVEV (reference sequence). V gave up 7 bases and J gave up 1 base; unmatched junction bases: 2. The CDR3 sequence is 14 residues long. CDR3: CASKGLAGTDTQYF. For the CDR3, the DNA is TGTGCCAGCAAAGGACTAGCGGGCACAGATACGCAGTATTTT.

This chain joins TRBV19 and TRBJ2-1, with 8 positions matching TRBD2. The CDR3 has 16 residues. V lost 8 bases, J lost 9 bases, and 18 bases stayed unmatched. Germline V gene data show CDR1 as LNHDA and CDR2 as SQIVND (reference sequence). The CDR3 sequence: CASHISGGPWGSEQFF. CDR3 sequence (DNA): TGTGCCAGTCATATCAGCGGGGGCCCCTGGGGGAGTGAGCAGTTCTTC.

V and J are TRBV6-5 and TRBJ2-1, with 7 bases matching TRBD1. The ends lost 4 bases at V and 0 bases at J; junction bases unmatched: 3. The CDR3 is made up of 15 amino acids. The germline V gene encodes CDR1 MNHEY and CDR2 SVGAGI. The CDR3 here is CASSWGQFSYNEQFF. The CDR3 coding sequence is TGTGCCAGCAGTTGGGGACAGTTCTCCTACAATGAGCAGTTCTTC.

For the CDR3, the DNA is TGTGCCAGCAGTTTACTAGCGGGAGTTTCCTACAATGAGCAGTTCTTC. Encoded protein: CASSLLAGVSYNEQFF. The J gene is TRBJ2-1, the V gene TRBV11-2; 11 bases align to TRBD2. Germline CDR1 and CDR2: SGHAT and FQNNGV. This CDR3 is built from 16 residues. After removal of 6 bases from V and 1 base from J, the junction contained 5 bases not matched to a gene.

The V call is TRBV10-1, the J call TRBJ2-1, with 10 nucleotides matching TRBD2. V lost 8 bases and J lost 2; bases outside the gene matches: 3. Germline V gene data show CDR1 as WNHNN and CDR2 as SYGVQD (reference sequence). This CDR3 spans 14 amino acids. CDR3 sequence (DNA): TGCGCCAGCGCAGGACTAGCGGCCTACAATGAGCAGTTCTTC. It codes for CASAGLAAYNEQFF.

V usage is TRBV9 and J usage is TRBJ2-1; D might be TRBD2 (5 bases). The CDR3 has 13 residues. Germline CDR1 and CDR2: SGDLS and YYNGEE. Trimming took off 0 bases at V and 7 bases at J, with 8 bases between the two ends. The CDR3 sequence is CASSVGGGNEQFF. The CDR3 DNA sequence: TGTGCCAGCAGCGTAGGAGGCGGGAATGAGCAGTTCTTC. Full variable domain (outside the CDR3, taken from reference TRBV9 and TRBJ2-1): DSGVTQTPKHLITATGQRVTLRCSPRSGDLSVYWYQQSLDQGLQFLIQYYNGEERAKGNILERFSAQQFPDLHSELNLSSLELGDSALYFCASSVGGGNEQFFGPGTRLTVL.

This chain uses TRBV15 with TRBJ2-3, with 8 bases that match TRBD2. This CDR3 is 19 amino acids long. Germline V CDR1 and CDR2: LNHNV, YYDKDF (reference sequence). Losses at the gene ends were 0 bases for V and 0 bases for J; bases not matched to a gene: 11. The CDR3 DNA reads as TGTGCCACCAGCAGAGATCCAGCCGGGACTAGGAGTAGCACAGATACGCAGTATTTT. This codes for CATSRDPAGTRSSTDTQYF.

This chain joins TRBV18 and TRBJ1-3; 11 bases align to TRBD1. CDR1 and CDR2 (germline): KGHSH, LQKENI. CDR3 length: 15 residues. The ends lost 8 bases at V and 4 bases at J; junction bases unmatched: 7. The CDR3 here is CASQTGQGAGNTIYF. CDR3 nucleotides: TGTGCCAGCCAAACCGGACAGGGGGCAGGAAACACCATATATTTT.

In this sample, this clone turned up once. This chain connects TRBV28 to TRBJ1-4, with D perhaps TRBD1 (6 bases). The length of the CDR3 is 15 residues. Germline V gene data show CDR1 as MDHEN and CDR2 as SYDVKM. Trimming removed 7 bases at V and 0 bases at J, with 12 bases between. This CDR3 reads CASNRDIATNEKLFF. The CDR3 DNA sequence: TGTGCCAGCAATAGGGACATAGCAACTAATGAAAAACTGTTTTTT.

The chain is built from TRBV28 and TRBJ1-2, with TRBD1 identical over 8 bases. The V gene end was trimmed by 6 bases and the J gene end by 3 bases; junction bases not matched to a gene: 12. The CDR3 totals 16 residues. Germline-derived CDR1 and CDR2 are MDHEN and SYDVKM. CDR3 in amino acids: CASRTGAQGFDYGYTF. The CDR3, as DNA: TGTGCCAGCAGGACAGGGGCCCAGGGGTTTGACTATGGCTACACCTTC.

The J gene is TRBJ1-1, the V gene TRBV6-1; 9 bases are shared with TRBD1. Germline V gene sequence: CDR1 MNHNS, CDR2 SASEGT. The ends lost 1 base at V and 6 bases at J; junction bases unmatched: 0. CDR3 size: 13 residues. CDR3: CASSEGDRAEAFF. CDR3 DNA: TGTGCCAGCAGTGAAGGGGACAGGGCTGAAGCTTTCTTT.

The V and J genes are TRBV7-2 and TRBJ2-7, with TRBD2 identical over 11 bases. The ends lost 5 bases at V and 3 bases at J; junction bases unmatched: 6. From germline, CDR1 is SGHTA and CDR2 FQGNSA. The CDR3 has 15 residues. The CDR3, as DNA: TGTGCCAGCAGCCCGGGACTAGCGGCGAGCTACGAGCAGTACTTC. Translation gives CASSPGLAASYEQYF.

This clone was seen just once. This chain joins TRBV2 and TRBJ2-2, with 11 bases aligning to TRBD2. The CDR3 extends over 18 amino acids. Losses at the gene ends were 6 bases for V and 5 bases for J; bases not matched to a gene: 14. CDR1 SNHLY and CDR2 FYNNEI come from the germline V gene. This CDR3 is CASRVTSGGHKRTGELFF. The CDR3 nucleotides are TGTGCCAGCAGGGTCACTAGCGGGGGCCACAAACGGACCGGGGAGCTGTTTTTT.

This clone was counted between two and nine times. V and J are TRBV11-2 and TRBJ1-2; the D is unclear. Germline values: CDR1 SGHAT, CDR2 FQNNGV. Trimming cost V 0 bases and J 1 base, with 6 bases left between them. There are 14 residues in the CDR3. This CDR3 reads CASSLDPGNYGYTF. In DNA form, the CDR3 reads TGTGCCAGCAGCTTAGATCCGGGTAACTATGGCTACACCTTC.

V gene TRBV11-2 combines with J gene TRBJ1-2, with TRBD1 as a possible D gene (5 bases). V was cut by 5 bases and J by 4 bases, with 14 bases left in between. The germline CDR1 and CDR2 sequences are SGHAT and FQNNGV. This CDR3 region has 14 residues. The CDR3 DNA reads as TGTGCCAGCAGCACTCGGGGGGGATCCTATGGCTACACCTTC. Its protein product is CASSTRGGSYGYTF.

The chain is built from TRBV19 and TRBJ1-6; D ambiguous. The V end was cut by 3 bases, the J end by 3 bases, with 9 bases between. CDR1 is LNHDA, CDR2 SQIVND, per germline (reference sequence). This CDR3 is 15 amino acids long. The CDR3 reads CASSIGQVYNSPLHF. CDR3 sequence (DNA): TGTGCCAGTAGTATCGGCCAGGTCTATAATTCACCCCTCCACTTT. Looking up the rest from reference TRBV19 and TRBJ1-6 gives the full variable domain: DGGITQSPKYLFRKEGQNVTLSCEQNLNHDAMYWYRQDPGQGLRLIYYSQIVNDFQKGDIAEGYSVSREKKESFPLTVTSAQKNPTAFYLCASSIGQVYNSPLHFGNGTRLTVT.

This clone was observed a few times. V and J are TRBV13 and TRBJ2-2, with 8 bases fitting TRBD1. Germline assignment: CDR1 PRHDT and CDR2 FYEKMQ (reference sequence). This CDR3 has 15 amino acids. The trim removed 0 bases at V and 4 bases at J, leaving 1 base unmatched. This CDR3 is CASSLGDRVTGELFF. The CDR3 bases are TGTGCCAGCAGCTTAGGGGACAGGGTCACCGGGGAGCTGTTTTTT.

The J gene is TRBJ1-2, the V gene TRBV7-2; D call uncertain. CDR3 length: 13 residues. V was cut by 1 base and J by 4 bases, with 7 bases left in between. Germline V CDR1 and CDR2: SGHTA, FQGNSA. The CDR3 nucleotides are TGTGCCAGCAGCTTAGACAGAACCTATGGCTACACCTTC. Protein sequence: CASSLDRTYGYTF.

CDR3 DNA sequence: TGCGCCAGCAGCCAAGACCCTTCCGGGGACAGGGTGTACAATGAGCAGTTCTTC. Translating gives CASSQDPSGDRVYNEQFF. This sequence joins TRBV4-1 and TRBJ2-1; TRBD1 aligns across 9 bases. Germline values: CDR1 MGHRA, CDR2 YSYEKL. The length of the CDR3 is 18 residues. The V gene end was trimmed by 0 bases and the J gene end by 4 bases; junction bases not matched to a gene: 10.

This chain connects TRBV10-1 to TRBJ1-2, with D possibly TRBD1 on 5 matching bases. In germline, CDR1 is WNHNN, CDR2 SYGVQD (reference sequence). Trimming took off 1 base at V and 2 bases at J, with 14 bases between the two ends. This CDR3 spans 16 amino acids. The CDR3 is CASSELAGRLNYGYTF. The CDR3 DNA follows: TGCGCCAGCAGTGAGTTAGCGGGGCGCTTGAACTATGGCTACACCTTC.

DNA for the CDR3: TGCAGCGTTGGCGGGACTAGCGGGACCTACGAGCAGTACTTC. Its protein product is CSVGGTSGTYEQYF. This chain connects TRBV29-1 to TRBJ2-7, with TRBD2 matching 13 bases. Germline V gene sequence: CDR1 SQVTM, CDR2 ANQGSEA. Trimming removed 4 bases from V and 2 bases from J; junction bases left unmatched: 2. CDR3 size: 14 residues.

The rearrangement uses TRBV5-1 and TRBJ1-1; D is uncertain. Deletions cut 1 base from V and 3 bases from J, with 16 bases between. This CDR3 comprises 16 residues. Germline V gives CDR1 SGHRS, CDR2 YFSETQ. The CDR3 DNA follows: TGCGCCAGCAGCTTGAAGGCGGGAGCTCATTACACTGAAGCTTTCTTT. It specifies CASSLKAGAHYTEAFF.

This clone was picked up one time. This sequence joins TRBV4-1 and TRBJ1-1; no firm D call. Germline CDR1 is MGHRA and CDR2 is YSYEKL. Trimming removed 1 base from V and 1 base from J, with 10 bases in between. The CDR3 has 15 amino acids. CDR3 sequence: CASSQGPGENTEAFF. In DNA, the CDR3 is TGCGCCAGCAGCCAAGGGCCCGGGGAGAACACTGAAGCTTTCTTT.

For the CDR3, the DNA is TGTGCCAGTAGTATCGTCGCTACCTCTGGAAACACCATATATTTT. This sequence encodes CASSIVATSGNTIYF. The chain uses TRBV19 and TRBJ1-3; D is ambiguous. There are 15 residues in the CDR3. The V and J ends lost 3 bases and 0 bases respectively, with 9 bases between them. The germline V gene has CDR1 LNHDA and CDR2 SQIVND (reference sequence). Together with reference TRBV19 and TRBJ1-3, the CDR3 gives the full variable domain: DGGITQSPKYLFRKEGQNVTLSCEQNLNHDAMYWYRQDPGQGLRLIYYSQIVNDFQKGDIAEGYSVSREKKESFPLTVTSAQKNPTAFYLCASSIVATSGNTIYFGEGSWLTVV.